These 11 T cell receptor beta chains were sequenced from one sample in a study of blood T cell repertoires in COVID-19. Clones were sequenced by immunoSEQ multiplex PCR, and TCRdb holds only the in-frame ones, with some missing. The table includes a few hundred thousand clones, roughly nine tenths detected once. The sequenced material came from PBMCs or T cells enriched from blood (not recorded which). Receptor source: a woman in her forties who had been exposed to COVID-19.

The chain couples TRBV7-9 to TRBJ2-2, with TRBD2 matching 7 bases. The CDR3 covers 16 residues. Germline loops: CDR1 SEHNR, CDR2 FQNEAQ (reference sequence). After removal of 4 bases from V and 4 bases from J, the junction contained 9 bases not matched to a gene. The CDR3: CASSSRERLTTGELFF. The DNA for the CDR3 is TGTGCCAGCAGCTCGCGGGAGCGTCTAACCACCGGGGAGCTGTTTTTT.

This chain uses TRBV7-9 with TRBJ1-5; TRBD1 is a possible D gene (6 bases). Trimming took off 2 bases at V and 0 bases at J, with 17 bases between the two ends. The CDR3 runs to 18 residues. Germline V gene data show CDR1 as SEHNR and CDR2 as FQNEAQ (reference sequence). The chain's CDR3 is CASSLSGGGTNSNQPQHF. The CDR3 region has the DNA TGTGCCAGCAGCTTATCTGGCGGGGGCACAAATAGCAATCAGCCCCAGCATTTT.

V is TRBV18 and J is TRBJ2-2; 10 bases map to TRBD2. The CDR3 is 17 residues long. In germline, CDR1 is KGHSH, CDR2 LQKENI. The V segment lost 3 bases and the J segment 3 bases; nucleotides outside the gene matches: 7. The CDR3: CASSPGLASTYTGELFF. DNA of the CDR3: TGTGCCAGCTCACCGGGACTAGCGTCAACCTACACCGGGGAGCTGTTTTTT.

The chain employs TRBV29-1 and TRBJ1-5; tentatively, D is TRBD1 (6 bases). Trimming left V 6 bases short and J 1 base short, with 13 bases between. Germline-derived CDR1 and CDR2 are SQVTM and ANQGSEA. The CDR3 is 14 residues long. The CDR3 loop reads CSVATGESNQPQHF. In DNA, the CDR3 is TGCAGCGTGGCGACAGGCGAAAGCAATCAGCCCCAGCATTTT.

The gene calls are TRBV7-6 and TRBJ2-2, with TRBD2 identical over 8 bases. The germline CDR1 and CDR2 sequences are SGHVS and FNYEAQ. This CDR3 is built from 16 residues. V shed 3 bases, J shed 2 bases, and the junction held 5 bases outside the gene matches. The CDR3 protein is CASSFRRGGNTGELFF. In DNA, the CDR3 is TGTGCCAGCAGCTTCCGCCGGGGGGGTAACACCGGGGAGCTGTTTTTT.

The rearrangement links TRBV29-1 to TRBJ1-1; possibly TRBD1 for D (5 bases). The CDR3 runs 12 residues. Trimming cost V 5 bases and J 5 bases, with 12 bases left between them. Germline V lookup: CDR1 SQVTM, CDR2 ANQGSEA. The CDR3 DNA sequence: TGCAGCGTTTCCAGACAGAGGACTGAAGCTTTCTTT. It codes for CSVSRQRTEAFF.

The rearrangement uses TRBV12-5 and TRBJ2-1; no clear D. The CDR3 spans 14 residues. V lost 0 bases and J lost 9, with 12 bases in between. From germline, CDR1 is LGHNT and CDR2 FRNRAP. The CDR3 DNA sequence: TGTGCTAGTGGTTTGGTAACCCAGACAATTGAGCAGTTCTTC. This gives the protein CASGLVTQTIEQFF.

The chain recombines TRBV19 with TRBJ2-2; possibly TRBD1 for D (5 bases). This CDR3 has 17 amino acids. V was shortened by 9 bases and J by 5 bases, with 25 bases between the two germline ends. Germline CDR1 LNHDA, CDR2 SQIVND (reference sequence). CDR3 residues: CASRVIARASGTGELFF. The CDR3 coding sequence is TGTGCCAGCAGAGTAATCGCCAGGGCATCCGGTACCGGGGAGCTGTTTTTT.

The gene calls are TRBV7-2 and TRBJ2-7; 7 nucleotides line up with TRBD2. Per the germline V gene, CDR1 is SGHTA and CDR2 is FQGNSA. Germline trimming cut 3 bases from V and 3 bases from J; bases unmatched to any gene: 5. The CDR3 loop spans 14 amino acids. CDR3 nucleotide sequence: TGTGCCAGCAGCTTCGGGCAGCGGGACTACGAGCAGTACTTC. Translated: CASSFGQRDYEQYF.

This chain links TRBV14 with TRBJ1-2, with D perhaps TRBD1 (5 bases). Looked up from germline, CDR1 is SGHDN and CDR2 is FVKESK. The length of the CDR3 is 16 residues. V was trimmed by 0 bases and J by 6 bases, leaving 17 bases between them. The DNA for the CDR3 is TGTGCCAGCAGCCAAGATTGGGGCAGGGTCGTGAATGGCTACACCTTC. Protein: CASSQDWGRVVNGYTF.

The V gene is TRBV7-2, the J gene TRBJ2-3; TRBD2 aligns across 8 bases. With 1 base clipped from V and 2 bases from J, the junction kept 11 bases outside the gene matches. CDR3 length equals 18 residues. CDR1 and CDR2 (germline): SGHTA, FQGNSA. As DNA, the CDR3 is TGTGCCAGCAGCTTAGTCGTGTCGGGCGGGGGGCCCACAGATACGCAGTATTTT. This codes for CASSLVVSGGGPTDTQYF.